Below, 19 T cell receptor beta chains from the same sample are listed, as sequenced in a study of regulatory T cells in long-lasting Graves disease. Arm-PCR of CDR3 regions with iRepertoire HTBI primers generated TCR beta libraries. TCRdb reanalysed the multiplex PCR reads using MiXCR and keeps one entry per CDR3 protein. The profile shows about 470,000 distinct CDR3 sequences, roughly a fifth of them singletons. The time point denotes: persistent/refractory GD, antithyroid drugs over 5 years with positive TRAb. Extracted RNA from PBMCs served as the source of the TCR library. The sequences come from peripheral blood mononuclear cells (PBMCs), collected when the disease was refractory, from a patient treated with antithyroid drugs. The receptors originated from a female donor with Graves disease.

Concerning this clonotype: With a much larger clone just one base away, this may be a read error. The CDR3 does not end in the conserved phenylalanine or tryptophan, so this is likely a read error. The chain couples TRBV7-9 to TRBJ2-7; D not resolved. The V end was cut by 4 bases, the J end by 6 bases, with 7 bases between. This CDR3 has 11 residues. CDR1 SEHNR and CDR2 FQNEAQ come from the germline V gene (reference sequence). The CDR3: CASSSGSEQYS. The CDR3 coding sequence is TGTGCCAGCAGCTCAGGCTCCGAGCAGTACTCC.

In its sample, this clonotype was seen many times. V usage is TRBV20-1 and J usage is TRBJ1-4, with 8 bases lining up with TRBD1. V was clipped by 3 bases and J by 8 bases; unmatched bases: 8. Germline CDR1 and CDR2: DFQATT and SNEGSKA (reference sequence). The CDR3 runs 14 residues. The CDR3 DNA reads as TGCAGTGCTAGCCCGCAGGGGGCGGGGGAAAAACTGTTTTTT. As protein: CSASPQGAGEKLFF.

This clonotype was detected ten times or more. The rearrangement uses TRBV9 and TRBJ1-2, with D hard to call. The V end was cut by 3 bases, the J end by 8 bases, with 14 bases between. The V gene's germline CDR1 is SGDLS and CDR2 YYNGEE. The CDR3 consists of 13 residues. Here the CDR3 DNA reads TGTGCCAGCAGCGGAGAGGTGTACTGGGGCTACACCTTC. Translating it yields CASSGEVYWGYTF. The full variable domain, completed using reference TRBV9 and TRBJ1-2, is DSGVTQTPKHLITATGQRVTLRCSPRSGDLSVYWYQQSLDQGLQFLIQYYNGEERAKGNILERFSAQQFPDLHSELNLSSLELGDSALYFCASSGEVYWGYTFGSGTRLTVV.

This clonotype was counted only a few times. The chain uses TRBV19 and TRBJ1-5, with TRBD1 matching 8 bases. Germline V gene lookup returns CDR1 LNHDA and CDR2 SQIVND (reference sequence). V lost 3 bases to trimming and J lost 0 bases; unmatched junction nucleotides: 4. This CDR3 has 16 residues. CDR3 loop: CASSIQGASSNQPQHF. Here the CDR3 DNA reads TGTGCCAGTAGTATCCAGGGGGCTAGTAGCAATCAGCCCCAGCATTTT.

As DNA, the CDR3 is TGTGCCAGCAGCAGGACACCCCCGACGCCTGCTGAAGCTTTCTTT. This sequence encodes CASSRTPPTPAEAFF. The chain links TRBV6-1 to TRBJ1-1, with D perhaps matching TRBD1 (5 bases). CDR1 MNHNS and CDR2 SASEGT come from the germline V gene. V was trimmed by 6 bases and J by 6 bases, leaving 20 bases between them. The CDR3 loop spans 15 amino acids.

Regarding this clonotype: This likely traces to a read error, being one base from a far larger clone. V is TRBV6-9 and J is TRBJ1-1; D not certain. The CDR3 has 14 residues. V gave up 3 bases and J gave up 1 base, with 9 bases separating them. Per germline, CDR1 MNHGY and CDR2 SVAAGI. The CDR3 loop reads CASSYGPGNTEAFF. CDR3 coding DNA: TGTGCCAGCAGTTACGGTCCAGGGAACACTGAAGCTTTCTTT.

This clonotype was seen repeatedly, ten times or more. The CDR3 reads CSAREARSYGYTF. CDR3 DNA sequence: TGCAGTGCTAGAGAGGCCAGGTCCTATGGCTACACCTTC. The chain carries TRBV20-1 and TRBJ1-2; D uncertain. Germline loops: CDR1 DFQATT, CDR2 SNEGSKA (reference sequence). This CDR3 region has 13 residues. Trimming took off 0 bases at V and 4 bases at J, with 9 bases between the two ends.

The chain is built from TRBV2 and TRBJ2-1, with 8 bases that match TRBD2. The germline V gene has CDR1 SNHLY and CDR2 FYNNEI. V trimming: 8 bases; J trimming: 6 bases; junction bases outside the gene matches: 12. CDR3 length equals 15 residues. The CDR3 DNA reads TGTGCCAGCTCCGGGGGGGGAGGGCCGGGCAATGAGCAGTTCTTC. It translates to CASSGGGGPGNEQFF. Filled out from reference TRBV2 and TRBJ2-1, the complete variable domain reads EPEVTQTPSHQVTQMGQEVILRCVPISNHLYFYWYRQILGQKVEFLVSFYNNEISEKSEIFDDQFSVERPDGSNFTLKIRSTKLEDSAMYFCASSGGGGPGNEQFFGPGTRLTVL.

This clonotype was seen a handful of times. The chain links TRBV20-1 to TRBJ1-5, with 12 bases aligning to TRBD1. The CDR3 runs 16 residues. The junction had 9 bases not matched to a gene; V was cut back by 3 bases and J by 6 bases. CDR1 DFQATT and CDR2 SNEGSKA come from the germline V gene (reference sequence). This CDR3 is CSASPRDRGHFQPQHF. Here the CDR3 DNA reads TGCAGTGCTAGTCCCCGGGACAGGGGGCATTTTCAGCCCCAGCATTTT.

The gene calls are TRBV24-1 and TRBJ2-7, with 7 bases matching TRBD1. The junction had 7 bases not matched to a gene; V was cut back by 3 bases and J by 0 bases. The CDR3 has 16 residues. Germline CDR1 reads KGHDR; CDR2 reads SFDVKD. CDR3 DNA sequence: TGTGCCACCAGTGATCCCGCTAGGACAGGCTCCTACGAGCAGTACTTC. Protein product: CATSDPARTGSYEQYF.

This clonotype was seen only a few times. The chain uses TRBV10-3 and TRBJ1-5; D not resolved. Germline V gene lookup returns CDR1 ENHRY and CDR2 SYGVKD. The CDR3 contains 14 residues. V was cut by 2 bases and J by 6 bases, with 11 bases left in between. The CDR3 protein is CAISELPGSQPQHF. DNA of the CDR3: TGTGCCATCAGTGAGCTCCCGGGAAGTCAGCCCCAGCATTTT.

This clonotype was counted between two and nine times. The J gene is TRBJ2-7, the V gene TRBV30; maybe TRBD1 (6 bases). Trimming took off 2 bases at V and 2 bases at J, with 10 bases between the two ends. The CDR3 contains 13 residues. The germline gives CDR1 GTSNPN, CDR2 SVGIG (reference sequence). This chain's CDR3 is CAWSTGSAYEQYF. The CDR3 DNA reads as TGTGCCTGGAGTACAGGGTCGGCCTACGAGCAGTACTTC.

The V call is TRBV5-1, the J call TRBJ2-5; 8 bases fit TRBD1. Per the germline V gene, CDR1 is SGHRS and CDR2 is YFSETQ. This CDR3 spans 19 amino acids. J gave up 1 base and V 2 bases, and 16 bases lay outside the gene matches. CDR3 nucleotides: TGCGCCAGCAGCTTCCCTACAGGGGGAAAGGGTCCCGGCCAAGAGACCCAGTACTTC. As protein: CASSFPTGGKGPGQETQYF. Full variable domain (remainder filled in from reference TRBV5-1 and TRBJ2-5): KAGVTQTPRYLIKTRGQQVTLSCSPISGHRSVSWYQQTPGQGLQFLFEYFSETQRNKGNFPGRFSGRQFSNSRSEMNVSTLELGDSALYLCASSFPTGGKGPGQETQYFGPGTRLLVL.

This clonotype occurred a few times. CDR3 DNA: TGCAGTGCTAGAGAGCCGACAGGGGATTCTCAACCCCAGCATTTT. This encodes CSAREPTGDSQPQHF. This rearrangement joins TRBV20-1 to TRBJ1-5, with 8 bases identical to TRBD1. The CDR3 has 15 amino acids. V dropped 0 bases and J dropped 10; count of bases not matched to a gene: 11. Germline CDR1 and CDR2: DFQATT and SNEGSKA (reference sequence).

This clonotype occurred many times. This chain connects TRBV7-2 to TRBJ2-5; D possibly corresponds to TRBD1 (5 bases). The V gene lost 5 bases and the J gene lost 2 bases, with 9 bases spanning the gap. The germline CDR1 and CDR2 sequences are SGHTA and FQGNSA. The CDR3 extends over 13 amino acids. CDR3 sequence (DNA): TGTGCCAGCAGCGGGGCGATACAAGAGACCCAGTACTTC. This gives the protein CASSGAIQETQYF.

The V call is TRBV6-1, the J call TRBJ1-2; D is ambiguous. The CDR3 consists of 15 residues. Germline V gene data show CDR1 as MNHNS and CDR2 as SASEGT. The ends were cut back, 7 bases at V and 4 bases at J, with 19 bases in the middle. The CDR3 loop reads CASTEAQEWVYGYTF. The CDR3 DNA reads TGTGCCAGCACCGAAGCCCAGGAGTGGGTCTATGGCTACACCTTC.

This clonotype was detected only a few times. The chain carries TRBV7-3 and TRBJ2-1; the D gene is possibly TRBD2 (6 bases). There are 14 residues in the CDR3. Looked up from germline, CDR1 is SGHTA and CDR2 is FQGTGA. Trimming removed 1 base from V and 6 bases from J, with 10 bases in between. The CDR3 nucleotides read TGTGCCAGCAGCTTAAATATGACTAGCAATGAGCAGTTCTTC. Translation: CASSLNMTSNEQFF.

The table lists this clonotype with many counts. The V call is TRBV3-1, the J call TRBJ2-5; D is possibly TRBD1 (5 bases). CDR3 length: 14 amino acids. The germline V gene has CDR1 LGHDT and CDR2 YNNKEL (reference sequence). Trimming removed 0 bases from V and 4 bases from J, with 9 bases in between. In DNA, the CDR3 is TGTGCCAGCAGCCAAGAATACAGGCCAGAGACCCAGTACTTC. Translation: CASSQEYRPETQYF.

This chain uses TRBV2 with TRBJ2-3; D gene unclear. Germline loops: CDR1 SNHLY, CDR2 FYNNEI. Deletions cut 8 bases from V and 4 bases from J, with 19 bases between. CDR3 size: 15 residues. The CDR3 reads CASSQGLGRSDTQYF. In DNA, the CDR3 is TGTGCCAGCTCCCAAGGGCTAGGACGGTCAGATACGCAGTATTTT.